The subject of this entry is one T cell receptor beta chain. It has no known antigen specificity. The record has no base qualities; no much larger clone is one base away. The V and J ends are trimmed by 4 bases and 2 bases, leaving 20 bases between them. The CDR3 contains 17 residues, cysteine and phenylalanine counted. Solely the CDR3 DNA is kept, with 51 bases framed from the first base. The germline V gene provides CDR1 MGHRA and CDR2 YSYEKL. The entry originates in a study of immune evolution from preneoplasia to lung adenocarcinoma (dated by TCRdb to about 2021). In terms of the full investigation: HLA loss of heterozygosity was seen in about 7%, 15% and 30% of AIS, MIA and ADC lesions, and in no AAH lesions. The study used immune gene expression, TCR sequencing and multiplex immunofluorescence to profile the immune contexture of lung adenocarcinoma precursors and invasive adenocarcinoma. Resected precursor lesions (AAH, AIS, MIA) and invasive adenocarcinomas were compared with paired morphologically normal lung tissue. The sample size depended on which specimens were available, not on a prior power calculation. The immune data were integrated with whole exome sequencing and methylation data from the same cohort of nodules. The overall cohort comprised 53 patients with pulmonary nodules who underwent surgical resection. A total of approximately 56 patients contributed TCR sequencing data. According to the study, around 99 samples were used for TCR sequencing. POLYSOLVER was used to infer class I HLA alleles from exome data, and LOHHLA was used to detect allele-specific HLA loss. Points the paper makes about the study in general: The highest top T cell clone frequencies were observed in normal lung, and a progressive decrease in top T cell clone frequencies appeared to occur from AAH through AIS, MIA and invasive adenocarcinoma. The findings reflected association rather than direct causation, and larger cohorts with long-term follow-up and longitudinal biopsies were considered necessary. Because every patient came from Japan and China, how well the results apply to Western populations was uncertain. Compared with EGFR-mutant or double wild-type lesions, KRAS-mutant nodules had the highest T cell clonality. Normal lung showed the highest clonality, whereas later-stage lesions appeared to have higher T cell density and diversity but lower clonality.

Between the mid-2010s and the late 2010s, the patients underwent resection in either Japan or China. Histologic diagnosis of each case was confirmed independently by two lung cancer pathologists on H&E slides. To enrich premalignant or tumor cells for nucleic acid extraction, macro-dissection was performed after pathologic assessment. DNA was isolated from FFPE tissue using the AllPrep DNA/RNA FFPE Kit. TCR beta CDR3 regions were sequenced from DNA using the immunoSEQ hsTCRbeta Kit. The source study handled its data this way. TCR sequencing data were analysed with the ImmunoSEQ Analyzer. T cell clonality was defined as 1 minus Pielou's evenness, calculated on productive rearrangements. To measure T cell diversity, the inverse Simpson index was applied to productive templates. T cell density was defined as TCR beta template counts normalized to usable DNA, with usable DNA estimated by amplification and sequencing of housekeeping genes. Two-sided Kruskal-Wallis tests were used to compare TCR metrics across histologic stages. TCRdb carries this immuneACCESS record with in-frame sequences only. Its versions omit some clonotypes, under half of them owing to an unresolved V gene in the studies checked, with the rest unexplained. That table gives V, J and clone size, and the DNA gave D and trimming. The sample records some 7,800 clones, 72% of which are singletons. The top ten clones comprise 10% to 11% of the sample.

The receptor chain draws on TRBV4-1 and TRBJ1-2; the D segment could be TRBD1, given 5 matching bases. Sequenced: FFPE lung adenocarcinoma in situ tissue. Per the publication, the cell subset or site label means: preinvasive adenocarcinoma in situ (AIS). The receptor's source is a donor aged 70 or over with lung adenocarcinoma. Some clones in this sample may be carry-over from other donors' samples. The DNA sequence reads TGCGCCAGCAGCCCAGGGACCTGGCTCGTCCCCAACTATGGCTACACCTTC. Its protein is CASSPGTWLVPNYGYTF.